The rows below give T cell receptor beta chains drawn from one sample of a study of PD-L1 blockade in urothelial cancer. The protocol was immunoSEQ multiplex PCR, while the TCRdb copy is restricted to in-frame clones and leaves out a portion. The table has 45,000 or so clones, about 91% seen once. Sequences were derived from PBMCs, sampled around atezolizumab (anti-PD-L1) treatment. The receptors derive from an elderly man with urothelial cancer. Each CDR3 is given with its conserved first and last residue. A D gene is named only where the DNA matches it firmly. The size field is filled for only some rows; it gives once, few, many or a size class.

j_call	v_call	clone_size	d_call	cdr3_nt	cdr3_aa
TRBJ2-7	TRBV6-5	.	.	TGTGCCAGCAGGTCAGGACAGATCTACGAGCAGTACTTC	CASRSGQIYEQYF
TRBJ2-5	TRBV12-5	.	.	TGTGCTAGTGGTGCGGGACGGAGGGAGACCCAGTACTTC	CASGAGRRETQYF
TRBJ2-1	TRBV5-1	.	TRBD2	TGCGCCAGCATCCCCCTCGGGACTAGCGGGAGGGCCTCCAATGAGCAGTTCTTC	CASIPLGTSGRASNEQFF
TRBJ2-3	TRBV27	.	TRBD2	TGTGCCAGCAGAACATTCACGCGGGAGGGCCGAGAAGATACGCAGTATTTT	CASRTFTREGREDTQYF
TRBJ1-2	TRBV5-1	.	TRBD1	TGCGCCAGCAGCGGGGGACAGGGGTTGTGGGGCTACACCTTC	CASSGGQGLWGYTF
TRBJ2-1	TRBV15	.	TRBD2	TGTGCCACCAGCAGCCCAGGACTAGCGGGGAATGAGCAGTTCTTC	CATSSPGLAGNEQFF
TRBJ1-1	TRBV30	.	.	TGTGCCTGGAGACTTATGAACACTGAAGCTTTCTTT	CAWRLMNTEAFF
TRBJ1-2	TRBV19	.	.	TGTGCCAGTAGTATAATATACAGCAACTATGGCTACACCTTC	CASSIIYSNYGYTF
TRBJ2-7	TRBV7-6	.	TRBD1	TGTGCCAGCCGACAGGGAAGCTCCTACGAGCAGTACTTC	CASRQGSSYEQYF
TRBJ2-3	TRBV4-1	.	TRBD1	TGCGCCAGCAGCCAAGAGGGGACAGGGTTTAGCACAGATACGCAGTATTTT	CASSQEGTGFSTDTQYF
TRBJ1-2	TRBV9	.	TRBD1	TGTGCCAGCAGCGTTCTGGACAGGGATGGCTATGGCTACACCTTC	CASSVLDRDGYGYTF
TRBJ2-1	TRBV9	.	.	TGTGCCAGCAGCCGGACGGGAAGCTCCTACAATGAGCAGTTCTTC	CASSRTGSSYNEQFF
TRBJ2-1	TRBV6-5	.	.	TGTGCCAGCAGGACACCTAAACGTGGCAATGAGCAGTTCTTC	CASRTPKRGNEQFF
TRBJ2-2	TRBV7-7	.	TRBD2	TGTGCCAGCAGCCCTAGCGGGAGGGGCACCGGGGAGCTGTTTTTT	CASSPSGRGTGELFF
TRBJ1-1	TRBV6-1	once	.	TGTGCCAGCAGTGAAGCTTACATGAACACTGAAGCTTTCTTT	CASSEAYMNTEAFF
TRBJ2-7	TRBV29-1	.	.	TGCAGCGTTGAGTCCGGGGTTCGCGAGCAGTACTTC	CSVESGVREQYF
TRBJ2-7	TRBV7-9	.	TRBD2	TGTGCCAGCAGCCTCGGACTAGACGCCTACGAGCAGTACTTC	CASSLGLDAYEQYF
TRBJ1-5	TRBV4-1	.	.	TGCGCCAGCAGCCAAGATCCTAGTCAGCCCCAGCATTTT	CASSQDPSQPQHF
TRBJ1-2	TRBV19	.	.	TGTGCCAGTAGTCCACAGCTTAACTATGGCTACACCTTC	CASSPQLNYGYTF
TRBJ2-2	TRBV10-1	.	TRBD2	TGCGCCAGCAGTGAACTAGCGGGAGTACCCACCGGGGAGCTGTTTTTT	CASSELAGVPTGELFF
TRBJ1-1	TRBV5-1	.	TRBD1	TGCGCCAGCAGCCTGGGAGGGGGCGTCACTGAAGCTTTCTTT	CASSLGGGVTEAFF
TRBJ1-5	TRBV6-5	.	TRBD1	TGTGCCAGCAGTCCTAGGACAGGGCACAATCAGCCCCAGCATTTT	CASSPRTGHNQPQHF
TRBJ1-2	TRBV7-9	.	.	TGTGCCAGCAGCTTAGGCCAGGGTGAGGATGGCTACACCTTC	CASSLGQGEDGYTF
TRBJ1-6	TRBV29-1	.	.	TGCAGCGTTGATTCCGGGACACCTAATTCACCCCTCCACTTT	CSVDSGTPNSPLHF
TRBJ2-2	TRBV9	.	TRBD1	TGTGCCAGCAGCGTCAGCCAGGGGGTCTCCGGGGAGCTGTTTTTT	CASSVSQGVSGELFF
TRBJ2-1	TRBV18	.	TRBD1	TGTGCCAGCTCCCGGGACAGGGACTACAATGAGCAGTTCTTC	CASSRDRDYNEQFF
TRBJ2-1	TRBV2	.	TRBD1	TGTGCCAGCAGTGATGCCGGGACAGGGGATTACAATGAGCAGTTCTTC	CASSDAGTGDYNEQFF
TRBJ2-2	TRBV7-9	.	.	TGTGCCCCCCATGAGGGCGCAGTCACCGGGGAGCTGTTTTTT	CAPHEGAVTGELFF
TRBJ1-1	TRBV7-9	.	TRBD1	TGTGCCAGCAGCTCGAACAGGGGTTCTGAAGCTTTCTTT	CASSSNRGSEAFF
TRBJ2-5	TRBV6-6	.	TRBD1	TGTGCCAGCAGCCCGGCCCTCGGGACAGTAGAGACCCAGTACTTC	CASSPALGTVETQYF
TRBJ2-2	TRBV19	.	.	TGTGCCAGTACTGTCGGTGGGGGGATCCCCGGGGAGCTGTTTTTT	CASTVGGGIPGELFF
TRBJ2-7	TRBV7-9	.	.	TGTGCCAGCAGCCCGACCTTGGGGGCTAGGTCCCACGAGCAGTACTTC	CASSPTLGARSHEQYF
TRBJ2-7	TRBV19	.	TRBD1	TGTGCCAGTAGTAGTGACAGGGCCTACGAGCAGTACTTC	CASSSDRAYEQYF
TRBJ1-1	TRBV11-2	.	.	TGTGCCAGCAGCTTAGTTACAGATATGAACACTGAAGCTTTCTTT	CASSLVTDMNTEAFF
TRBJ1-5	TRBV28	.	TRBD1	TGTGCCAGCGGAGGACAGGTCGCGCCCCAGCATTTT	CASGGQVAPQHF
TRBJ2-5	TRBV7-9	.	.	TGTGCCAGCAGCCCTTTCTACTCCCAAGAGACCCAGTACTTC	CASSPFYSQETQYF
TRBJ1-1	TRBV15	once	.	TGTGCCACCAGCAGAGATTATAGAGGAAACACTGAAGCTTTCTTT	CATSRDYRGNTEAFF
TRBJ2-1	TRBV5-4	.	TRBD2	TGTGCCAGCAGCTCGGGCGGGAGCACTTACAATGAGCAGTTCTTC	CASSSGGSTYNEQFF
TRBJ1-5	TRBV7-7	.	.	TGTGCCAGCAGCGATGGGCCAAATCAGCCCCAGCATTTT	CASSDGPNQPQHF
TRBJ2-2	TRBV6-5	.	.	TGTGCCAGCAGTCGCCCCCCAGGGACCGGGGAGCTGTTTTTT	CASSRPPGTGELFF
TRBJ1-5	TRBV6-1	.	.	TGTGCCAGCAGTGAAAGAACATATAGCAATCAGCCCCAGCATTTT	CASSERTYSNQPQHF